The clone carrying this T cell receptor beta chain was detected ten times or more. What it recognizes is unknown. This CDR3 region has 15 residues. Per the germline V gene, CDR1 is KGHSH and CDR2 is LQKENI. Trimming cost V 6 bases and J 4 bases; bases outside gene matches: 9. Per the authors' pipeline: Between-group CDR3 differences, defined by clinicopathological status, yielded a distant-metastasis classifier for papillary thyroid cancer. TCRdb redid the clone calls on the PCR reads using MiXCR. These V and J calls originate from TCRdb's pipeline instead of the authors' own analysis. Of about 90,000 clones in the sample, approximately 9% were seen once. Nobody among the patients had been given any treatment before thyroid surgery. The data stem from a study of metastatic and nonmetastatic thyroid tumors. Study-level points and caveats: As reported, TCR beta diversity in blood and tumor was significantly higher in malignant thyroid tumors than in benign nodules.

This TCR came from a female donor with papillary thyroid cancer or a benign thyroid nodule (not recorded which). Some clones in this sample may be carry-over from other donors' samples. The sample consisted of blood. This rearrangement joins TRBV18 to TRBJ1-2; the match to TRBD1 covers 9 bases. CDR3 amino acids: CASSGTGSVGYGYTF. CDR3 nucleotides: TGTGCCAGCTCCGGGACAGGGTCCGTCGGCTATGGCTACACCTTC.